This TCR beta chain was captured in a study of cytomegalovirus exposure and HLA in healthy donors listed by TCRdb under 2017. Regarding the complete study: An earlier analysis of some 500 of the donors reported more than 250 Gb of sequence data and about 100 million unique TCR beta sequences from some 180 million T cells. Roughly 320 gigabases of sequencing data and roughly 81 million unique TCR sequences made up an early release that covered some 640 HLA-typed donors. Of the roughly 400 genotyped donors, around 81% fell in the genetic ancestry cluster associated with self-reported Caucasian donors. The study aimed to test whether signatures of past pathogen exposure could be identified by cataloging public T cell receptors. The study profiled the T cell repertoires of fewer than 850 subjects by immunosequencing and related them to cytomegalovirus serostatus. In addition to the first cohort of 666 subjects, a separate validation cohort of approximately 130 different subjects was used. To predict cytomegalovirus infection status, the study combined high-throughput TCR immunosequencing, statistical association of individual TCRs with disease status, and machine learning. A later analysis re-examined previously published TCR beta repertoires from 600 to 700 donors and added high-resolution HLA genotyping to investigate patterns of TCR occurrence. In the later analysis, no new phenotypic data were used to find candidate immune exposures; instead, reliance was placed on TCR beta sequences and their occurrence across donors. To decide whether each TCR beta V gene segment behaved as functional or pseudogenic, an earlier analysis of some 600 of the donors relied on high-throughput TCR beta sequencing. Donor age, sex, ethnicity and CMV serostatus were compiled alongside the repertoire data. In a later genetic analysis, genome-wide SNP genotypes for 398 of the 666 donors were used, and that subset was treated as a discovery cohort. Every discovery cohort repertoire had been produced on one sequencing platform. Class I and class II HLA loci were covered by the typing at four-digit resolution. The number of donors typed differed by locus, with about 629-640 for A, B, C, DRB1 and DQB1, about 500 for DQA1, 600 to 610 for DPA1, and approximately 470 for DPB1. Roughly five DR-DQ haplotypes were treated as single units for association and clustering because of strong linkage in the cohort. Across 398 genotyped donors of the cohort, an average of approximately 220,000 unique TCR beta nucleotide sequences per donor were sequenced, and approximately 17% of those sequences were non-productive.

The CDR3 covers 16 residues, taking in both the cysteine and the phenylalanine. Of the read, only the CDR3 DNA is kept; its 48 bases are in frame from base 1. Overall study outcomes, separate from this receptor: The study gave a list of about 150 TCR beta chains associated with cytomegalovirus. In this cohort, only TCR beta chains were sequenced, and detectable features were limited by the absence of alpha or paired-chain data. Because some donors lacked HLA typing at each locus, the association tests relied only on the typed subset. In a later analysis, most CMV-associated TCR beta chains were found to appear HLA-restricted, with HLA associations seemingly driven largely by CMV exposure. Compared with equally common non-associated chains, HLA-associated TCR beta chains in a later analysis were more clonally expanded and had lower generation probabilities. It was suggested by the authors that the approach could potentially be generalized to other disease states and immunological phenotypes. In a later genetic analysis, a missense DCLRE1C variant was associated with V-gene and J-gene trimming of TCR beta chains, and the association was replicated in an independent cohort. Because counts were too low, around 17 rarely observed V segments, including chromosome 9 orphons, were left out of the earlier analysis of a few hundred of the donors. A cluster of highly shared sequence variants was judged likely to represent a technical artifact of the sequencing pipeline. While some public TCRs were present in many individuals, most TCR sequences turned up only very rarely across donors. The only immune exposure information available for the cohort was CMV serostatus. The classifier was reported to diagnose cytomegalovirus status with high specificity and sensitivity in both the original and validation cohorts. In a later analysis, the rate of TCR association differed among HLA loci, with DRB1 alleles having the most associated TCRs and HLA-C alleles having the fewest. According to a later analysis, parvovirus B19, influenza, CMV and Epstein-Barr virus appeared linked to several top co-occurrence clusters. Compared with the approximately 670-donor mean, donors in an Asian-associated ancestry cluster had fewer N-insertions in productive TCRs, according to a later genetic analysis. Strong co-occurrence of HLA alleles, especially DR and DQ, made assigning TCR associations to individual alleles difficult. Specific HLA alleles were associated with roughly 17,000 TCR beta sequences at a false discovery rate of 0.05 in a later analysis. Three of the identified cytomegalovirus-associated TCR beta chains were confirmed in vitro to be specific for cytomegalovirus antigens. Linkage disequilibrium might explain the correlated functional status among segregating V segments, but an unknown experimental factor could not be ruled out. In an earlier analysis of around 600 of the donors, most TCR beta V segments appeared in productive rearrangements about 90% or about 30% of the time, broadly matching IMGT annotations. A further reported finding was that TCR beta sequences accurately predicted the HLA-A and HLA-B alleles for most subjects in the first cohort. Some IMGT-functional V segments, including TRBV6-2 and TRBV6-3, could not be told apart with the 87-base-pair reads, so those segments were excluded. The presence/absence analyses assumed that sequencing depth was roughly uniform across donors, and that assumption may not be true.

Receptors were amplified or captured by the immunoSEQ multiplex PCR assay. The multiplex PCR relied on a mix of 60 forward primers for TCR Vbeta segments and 13 reverse primers for TCR Jbeta segments. A multiplex PCR assay on genomic DNA amplified the CDR3 region of rearranged TCR beta genes. The amplified TCR beta libraries were sequenced on the Illumina HiSeq System as 87-base-pair reads. As for the original processing: Across the 670 or so repertoires, a later analysis counted 60 million to 90 million unique TCR beta chains, some 11 million of which were shared by at least two donors. Raw reads were error-corrected and collapsed into unique sequences with a nearest-neighbor algorithm that merged closely related sequences to remove PCR and sequencing errors. V, D and J gene segments were assigned by aligning CDR3 sequences to IMGT reference sequences. For a sequence to be retained, a match of at least six nucleotides was required to both a V gene segment and a J gene segment. A rearrangement counted as productive if the CDR3 had no stop codons and remained in frame with V and J, and every other rearrangement counted as non-productive. CDR3 was defined according to IMGT convention as the region running from the second conserved V-encoded cysteine to the conserved J-encoded phenylalanine. In an earlier analysis of roughly 610 of the donors, sequences lacking an unambiguous match to a single V gene segment were excluded. In an earlier analysis of almost 600 of the donors, a V segment was called functional when productive rearrangements were above 56.7%, and segregating when the standard deviation between donors exceeded 5%. A statistical classification framework was built to diagnose cytomegalovirus status from the catalog of TCR beta chain sequences. In a later analysis, V and J genes were assigned by comparing TCR nucleotide sequences against IMGT/GENE-DB human TR gene sequences. A later analysis assigned CDR3 sequences and most-parsimonious VDJ recombination scenarios with the TCRdist pipeline. A later analysis defined each TCR beta chain by its CDR3 amino acid sequence plus V-gene family, and excluded reads lacking a unique V-gene family. A later analysis removed 592 highly shared, low-generation-probability nucleotide sequences to deal with suspected cross-contamination and a sequencing artifact. In a later analysis, a clonal expansion index was calculated for each public chain from normalized within-repertoire ranks of inferred template counts. In a later analysis, generation probabilities were computed with a VDJ recombination model fitted to out-of-frame rearrangements, and the resulting probabilities were checked against IGoR. A later analysis scored TCR-TCR, TCR-HLA and TCR-CMV co-occurrence with hypergeometric tests, applying a repertoire-size bias correction to TCR pairs. To estimate false discovery rates, a later analysis permuted the HLA or CMV assignments 20 times. In a later analysis, co-occurring TCRs were grouped using DBSCAN, with TCRdist sequence similarity added in when clustering inside HLA-allele-positive subsets. Repertoires with fewer than 30,000 or more than 120,000 public chains were left out of co-occurrence clustering, as were about five repertoires with anomalous nucleotide sharing. What TCRdb holds here is the immuneACCESS table cut down to in-frame rearrangements. Part of the clones is not present; checked against another copy, under half of the missing clones reflect an unresolved V gene, and the others are unexplained. V and J calls and clone size follow that table, whereas D and trimming were derived from the DNA. The sample data list 180,000 or so clones, and 80% to 90% of these were observed just once. In total, the top ten clones hold almost 9.5% of the sample.

The cohort comprised some 700 healthy bone marrow donors. At the time of sampling, every cohort member was nominally healthy, though immune exposures that went unrecorded were likely present. The donor tested CMV seropositive and was one of the 289 seropositive cohort members. A peripheral blood sample was provided by each donor, and peripheral blood mononuclear cells were used for TCR beta sequencing. Genomic DNA was extracted from the blood cell samples with the Qiagen DNeasy Blood Extraction Kit. Worth noting for this clone: Its specific antigen is unknown. Base qualities are missing; no much larger clone stands one base away.

This sequence was found in a man between 18 and 35 years old in good health and CMV-seropositive. Source material: PBMCs. The chain employs TRBV21-1 and TRBJ1-5; the listed D gene, TRBD1, was not tested against the DNA. TRBV21-1 is flagged as a pseudogene. The DNA sequence is TGTGCCAGCAGCGGCCCATCGACAGGGGTAAATCAGCCCCAGCATTTT. Translated, it reads CASSGPSTGVNQPQHF.